The 25 T cell receptor beta chains below come from one sample, sequenced in a study of cytomegalovirus exposure and HLA in healthy donors. Assay used: immunoSEQ multiplex PCR; TCRdb lists only in-frame clones, some missing. The sample contains about 250,000 clones, over 75% of which appear only once. Sequencing used PBMCs. The origin of the receptors is a man aged 18 to 29 in good health and CMV-seropositive.

The chain couples TRBV27 to TRBJ2-7; possible D gene TRBD2, 6 bases. Between the trimmed V and J ends, which lost 0 bases and 0 bases, there was a span of 12 bases. The germline CDR1 and CDR2 sequences are MNHEY and SMNVEV (reference sequence). The CDR3 spans 16 residues. CDR3 coding DNA: TGTGCCAGCAGTTTATCGGGGACTCTCGCCTCCTACGAGCAGTACTTC. Its translation: CASSLSGTLASYEQYF.

The chain uses TRBV7-2 and TRBJ2-1, with 8 nucleotides matching TRBD2. After removal of 4 bases from V and 6 bases from J, the junction contained 14 bases not matched to a gene. Germline lookup yields CDR1 SGHTA and CDR2 FQGNSA. This CDR3 has 17 residues. Here the CDR3 DNA reads TGTGCCAGCAGCTCCCGCCTGCTAGCGGGTCTGGGCAATGAGCAGTTCTTC. This translates into CASSSRLLAGLGNEQFF. The whole variable domain, remainder taken from reference TRBV7-2 and TRBJ2-1, is GAGVSQSPSNKVTEKGKDVELRCDPISGHTALYWYRQSLGQGLEFLIYFQGNSAPDKSGLPSDRFSAERTGGSVSTLTIQRTQQEDSAVYLCASSSRLLAGLGNEQFFGPGTRLTVL.

This clone has only one observation. V usage is TRBV4-2 and J usage is TRBJ2-1; the match to TRBD2 covers 10 bases. CDR1 is LGHNA, CDR2 YNFKEQ, per germline. The CDR3 has 14 residues. V trimming: 4 bases; J trimming: 8 bases; junction bases outside the gene matches: 5. Written as DNA, the CDR3 is TGTGCCAGCAGCCCAGCGGGAGGGGGCCATGAGCAGTTCTTC. Translation: CASSPAGGGHEQFF.

The rearrangement uses TRBV4-1 and TRBJ1-1, with D possibly being TRBD1 (5 bases). Germline lookup yields CDR1 MGHRA and CDR2 YSYEKL. V was clipped by 3 bases and J by 7 bases, with 12 bases between them. CDR3 size: 13 residues. CDR3 sequence reads: CASSHPRGNEAFF. In nucleotides, the CDR3 is TGCGCCAGCAGCCACCCCCGGGGGAATGAAGCTTTCTTT.

The V and J genes are TRBV5-6 and TRBJ2-5; 7 positions agree with TRBD2. This CDR3 is built from 14 residues. CDR1 and CDR2 (germline): SGHDT, YYEEEE. J was trimmed by 5 bases and V by 4 bases; bases with no gene match: 8. The CDR3 DNA reads TGTGCCAGCAGCATTGGGGGGGGTCTGGAGACCCAGTACTTC. It is translated as CASSIGGGLETQYF.

The gene calls are TRBV9 and TRBJ2-2; tentatively, D is TRBD2 (5 bases). This CDR3 is 11 amino acids long. Germline V CDR1 and CDR2: SGDLS, YYNGEE. Between the trimmed V and J ends, which lost 7 bases and 5 bases, there was a span of 6 bases. CDR3 bases: TGTGCCAGCGCGGGTACCGGGGAGCTGTTTTTT. Translated, it gives CASAGTGELFF.

The chain has TRBV18 and TRBJ2-7, with D maybe TRBD2 (6 bases). The CDR3 length is 14 residues. The V and J ends lost 3 bases and 3 bases respectively, with 12 bases between them. Germline V gene sequence: CDR1 KGHSH, CDR2 LQKENI. Here the CDR3 DNA reads TGTGCCAGCTCACCTTTGGGGGGAGACTACGAGCAGTACTTC. This translates into CASSPLGGDYEQYF.

The rearrangement uses TRBV27 and TRBJ2-3; D not resolved. The CDR3 loop spans 14 amino acids. Trimming took 5 bases from V and 0 from J, leaving 9 bases between them. Germline assignment: CDR1 MNHEY and CDR2 SMNVEV (reference sequence). CDR3 residues: CASSRGTSTDTQYF. The DNA for the CDR3 is TGTGCCAGCAGTCGCGGAACTAGCACAGATACGCAGTATTTT.

V gene TRBV9 combines with J gene TRBJ1-2; TRBD1 might be the D (6 bases). The CDR3 contains 13 residues. The V end lost 0 bases, the J end lost 5 bases, and 8 bases lay between the germline ends. Per germline, CDR1 SGDLS and CDR2 YYNGEE. CDR3 nucleotide sequence: TGTGCCAGCAGCGTAGGAGGGGGATATGGCTACACCTTC. Amino acid sequence: CASSVGGGYGYTF.

The chain couples TRBV19 to TRBJ1-2; no clear D. This CDR3 region has 14 residues. Trimming left V 8 bases short and J 3 bases short, with 16 bases between. Germline V gene data show CDR1 as LNHDA and CDR2 as SQIVND (reference sequence). CDR3 nucleotide sequence: TGTGCCAGTCTCGGCAGGAGAATCGACTATGGCTACACCTTC. Its protein is CASLGRRIDYGYTF.

Worth noting for this clone: At one boundary the junction diverges from the germline segment, which might be a read error. The rearrangement uses TRBV2 and TRBJ2-7; no clear D gene. From germline, CDR1 is SNHLY and CDR2 FYNNEI. CDR3 length equals 11 residues. CDR3 nucleotide sequence: TGTGCCAGCAGTGAAGCTGGCCCCCGGCACTTC. Residues: CASSEAGPRHF.

The chain links TRBV7-9 to TRBJ2-7; D possibly corresponds to TRBD2 (6 bases). V lost 7 bases to trimming and J lost 6 bases, with 13 bases between them. Germline CDR1 and CDR2: SEHNR and FQNEAQ (reference sequence). CDR3 size: 12 residues. The CDR3 loop is CASTLGTFEQYF. CDR3 in DNA: TGTGCCAGCACCCTTGGGACTTTCGAGCAGTACTTC.

The chain couples TRBV4-2 to TRBJ1-1; unclear D gene. Trimming removed 0 bases at V and 4 bases at J, with 15 bases between. This CDR3 has 16 amino acids. Per the germline V gene, CDR1 is LGHNA and CDR2 is YNFKEQ. CDR3: CASSQDTGGGLTEAFF. CDR3 nucleotide sequence: TGTGCCAGCAGCCAAGATACCGGCGGCGGGCTCACTGAAGCTTTCTTT.

This chain uses TRBV7-9 with TRBJ2-1; D ambiguous. The V end lost 5 bases, the J end lost 10 bases, and 9 bases lay between the germline ends. CDR1 is SEHNR and CDR2 is FQNEAQ in the germline V gene (reference sequence). This CDR3 spans 11 amino acids. The CDR3 sequence is CASSPAGEQFF. The CDR3 coding sequence is TGTGCCAGCAGCCCCGCCGGAGAGCAGTTCTTC.

The CDR3 is CASSFRKVYEQYF. The CDR3 region has the DNA TGTGCCAGCAGCTTTAGGAAGGTCTACGAGCAGTACTTC. The V call is TRBV5-6, the J call TRBJ2-7; D ambiguous. Germline assignment: CDR1 SGHDT and CDR2 YYEEEE. The germline V and J ends were trimmed by 2 bases and 3 bases, with 9 bases remaining between them. The CDR3 is 13 residues long.

The gene calls are TRBV2 and TRBJ2-3, with 15 bases lining up with TRBD2. CDR3 size: 16 residues. V shed 3 bases and J 6 bases; nucleotides not matched to a gene: 4. CDR1 and CDR2 from the germline V gene are SNHLY and FYNNEI. In DNA form, the CDR3 reads TGTGCCAGCAGTGACGGGACTAGCGGGAGGTCGGATACGCAGTATTTT. This gives the protein CASSDGTSGRSDTQYF.

This chain joins TRBV11-1 and TRBJ2-3; 10 bases align to TRBD2. Germline CDR1 is SGHAT and CDR2 is FQDESV (reference sequence). V shed 2 bases, J shed 6 bases, and the junction held 5 bases outside the gene matches. The CDR3 sequence is 15 residues long. CDR3 bases: TGTGCCAGCAGCTTACGTCTAGCGGGGGTGGATACGCAGTATTTT. It yields the protein CASSLRLAGVDTQYF.

CDR3 sequence: CASRGGNNEQYF. CDR3 in DNA: TGTGCCAGCCGAGGGGGCAACAACGAGCAGTACTTC. The chain couples TRBV6-6 to TRBJ2-7; 7 bases match TRBD1. After removal of 8 bases from V and 5 bases from J, the junction contained 6 bases not matched to a gene. The CDR3 has 12 residues. Germline-derived CDR1 and CDR2 are MNHNY and SVGAGI (reference sequence).

V usage is TRBV7-7 and J usage is TRBJ2-3; 7 bases line up with TRBD2. CDR3 length: 17 amino acids. Germline V lookup: CDR1 SSHAT, CDR2 FNYEAQ (reference sequence). J was trimmed by 2 bases and V by 5 bases; bases with no gene match: 13. The CDR3 region has the DNA TGTGCCAGCAGCCCTAAACCGGGACTAAGAATCACAGATACGCAGTATTTT. Translation: CASSPKPGLRITDTQYF.

This chain joins TRBV30 and TRBJ2-7; 10 bases agree with TRBD2. Germline loops: CDR1 GTSNPN, CDR2 SVGIG (reference sequence). Germline trimming cut 2 bases from V and 3 bases from J; bases unmatched to any gene: 1. This CDR3 comprises 13 residues. DNA of the CDR3: TGTGCCTGGAGTCTAGCGGGAGTCTACGAGCAGTACTTC. It codes for CAWSLAGVYEQYF. Drawing the rest from reference TRBV30 and TRBJ2-7, the complete variable domain is SQTIHQWPATLVQPVGSPLSLECTVEGTSNPNLYWYRQAAGRGLQLLFYSVGIGQISSEVPQNLSASRPQDRQFILSSKKLLLSDSGFYLCAWSLAGVYEQYFGPGTRLTVT.

V gene TRBV5-1 combines with J gene TRBJ1-2; 9 bases map to TRBD1. Per the germline V gene, CDR1 is SGHRS and CDR2 is YFSETQ. The CDR3 has 15 amino acids. Losses at the gene ends were 3 bases for V and 4 bases for J; bases not matched to a gene: 7. The DNA of the CDR3 is TGCGCCAGCAGCTCAGAGACAGGGGGAATCTATGGCTACACCTTC. It yields the protein CASSSETGGIYGYTF.

As regards this clone: This may come from a read error, since a much larger clone is one base off. Different DNA sequences within this sample yield the same CDR3. V usage is TRBV29-1 and J usage is TRBJ1-5; weak D call: TRBD1 (5 bases). The CDR3 extends over 14 amino acids. The V gene's germline CDR1 is SQVTM and CDR2 ANQGSEA. V lost 7 bases to trimming and J lost 3 bases, with 16 bases between them. The CDR3 loop is CSATGTDHNQPQHF. The CDR3 DNA is TGCAGCGCCACCGGGACGGACCACAATCAGCCCCAGCATTTT.

V is TRBV28 and J is TRBJ1-1, with 7 bases lining up with TRBD1. The CDR3 has 16 amino acids. Germline V lookup: CDR1 MDHEN, CDR2 SYDVKM. J was trimmed by 5 bases and V by 2 bases; bases with no gene match: 11. The CDR3: CASSLSSFRGGTEAFF. CDR3 sequence (DNA): TGTGCCAGCAGTTTAAGTTCGTTCAGGGGGGGGACTGAAGCTTTCTTT.

The table lists this clone with a few counts. This rearrangement joins TRBV11-2 to TRBJ1-2, with TRBD1 as a possible D gene (5 bases). Germline V lookup: CDR1 SGHAT, CDR2 FQNNGV. The CDR3 runs to 13 residues. The V and J ends lost 5 bases and 4 bases respectively, with 11 bases between them. CDR3 sequence: CASSPDGGYGYTF. For the CDR3, the DNA is TGTGCCAGCAGCCCCGATGGGGGCTATGGCTACACCTTC.

This chain links TRBV7-3 with TRBJ1-5; 7 nucleotides match TRBD1. The germline V gene encodes CDR1 SGHTA and CDR2 FQGTGA. This CDR3 comprises 17 residues. V dropped 3 bases and J dropped 0; count of bases not matched to a gene: 8. The CDR3 region has the DNA TGTGCCAGCAGCTTTTTGGGACAGTTGTATAGCAATCAGCCCCAGCATTTT. As protein: CASSFLGQLYSNQPQHF.